A selection of T cell receptor beta chains follows, all from one sample in a study of control samples from healthy donors and cancer patients. The table came from immunoSEQ multiplex PCR; TCRdb's copy has only in-frame clones and leaves some out. The sample holds over 100,000 clones, roughly 84% seen once. What was sequenced was blood. These receptors all come from a man in his fifties or sixties in good health. Each CDR3 is given with its conserved first and last residue. D genes are given only for firm matches. For some rows the clone size is stated as once, few or many, or as a class when expanded; others skip it.

D: NA; size: NA; J: TRBJ2-1; V: TRBV6-6; CDR3: CASSYSTATEYNEQFF; DNA: TGTGCCAGCAGTTACTCGACAGCCACTGAATACAATGAGCAGTTCTTC
D: NA; size: NA; J: TRBJ2-2; V: TRBV2; CDR3: CASSESRLNTGELFF; DNA: TGTGCCAGCAGTGAAAGCAGGTTGAACACCGGGGAGCTGTTTTTT
D: NA; size: NA; J: TRBJ2-7; V: TRBV18; CDR3: CASSPVGYEQYF; DNA: TGTGCCAGCTCACCTGTAGGTTACGAGCAGTACTTC
D: TRBD1; size: NA; J: TRBJ2-1; V: TRBV28; CDR3: CASSVQGNNNEQFF; DNA: TGTGCCAGCAGTGTACAGGGGAATAACAATGAGCAGTTCTTC
D: NA; size: NA; J: TRBJ2-1; V: TRBV24-1; CDR3: CATSDRLVPYNEQFF; DNA: TGTGCCACCAGTGACCGACTAGTCCCCTACAATGAGCAGTTCTTC
D: NA; size: NA; J: TRBJ2-2; V: TRBV5-1; CDR3: CASSPEGTAGTGELFF; DNA: TGCGCCAGCAGCCCAGAAGGGACAGCGGGAACCGGGGAGCTGTTTTTT
D: NA; size: NA; J: TRBJ1-2; V: TRBV7-9; CDR3: CASSLEQAPYGYTF; DNA: TGTGCCAGCAGCTTAGAACAGGCACCCTATGGCTACACCTTC
D: TRBD1; size: NA; J: TRBJ1-6; V: TRBV9; CDR3: CASSARDSNSPLHF; DNA: TGTGCCAGCAGCGCCCGGGACAGTAATTCACCCCTCCACTTT
D: NA; size: NA; J: TRBJ2-1; V: TRBV7-9; CDR3: CASSVSGTVNEQFF; DNA: TGTGCCAGCAGCGTTAGCGGGACAGTCAATGAGCAGTTCTTC
D: NA; size: NA; J: TRBJ1-1; V: TRBV7-9; CDR3: CASSVGPNTEAFF; DNA: TGTGCCAGCAGCGTAGGGCCGAACACTGAAGCTTTCTTT
D: NA; size: NA; J: TRBJ1-2; V: TRBV14; CDR3: CASSQISGYGYTF; DNA: TGTGCCAGCAGCCAGATTTCCGGATATGGCTACACCTTC
D: NA; size: NA; J: TRBJ1-1; V: TRBV28; CDR3: CASSLSGAGTEAFF; DNA: TGTGCCAGCAGTTTATCCGGGGCGGGCACTGAAGCTTTCTTT
D: TRBD1; size: NA; J: TRBJ2-1; V: TRBV3-1/TRBV3-2; CDR3: CASSRGQGSYNEQFF; DNA: TGTGCCAGCAGCCGCGGACAGGGTTCCTACAATGAGCAGTTCTTC
D: TRBD2; size: NA; J: TRBJ2-1; V: TRBV27; CDR3: CASSFTTSALVYEQFF; DNA: TGTGCCAGCAGTTTCACGACTAGCGCTTTGGTCTATGAGCAGTTCTTC
D: TRBD1; size: NA; J: TRBJ1-2; V: TRBV9; CDR3: CASSAGTGGNYGYTF; DNA: TGTGCCAGCAGCGCAGGGACAGGGGGTAACTATGGCTACACCTTC
D: NA; size: NA; J: TRBJ2-1; V: TRBV18; CDR3: CASSPRQGDNEQFF; DNA: TGTGCCAGCTCACCACGGCAGGGAGACAATGAGCAGTTCTTC
D: NA; size: NA; J: TRBJ2-7; V: TRBV2; CDR3: CASSEQQYEQYF; DNA: TGTGCCAGCAGTGAACAGCAATACGAGCAGTACTTC
D: TRBD2; size: once; J: TRBJ2-5; V: TRBV10-3; CDR3: CAISEGSGSLKTQYF; DNA: TGTGCCATCAGTGAAGGTAGCGGGAGCCTGAAGACCCAGTACTTC